This T cell receptor beta chain comes out of a study of cytomegalovirus exposure and HLA in healthy donors. The donors formed part of the approximately 120-subject validation cohort, distinct from the approximately 630-subject first cohort. Profiled with immunoSEQ multiplex PCR; TCRdb holds only in-frame clones, not every one. The data show over 250,000 clones, roughly 87% seen once. The sequenced sample was PBMCs. The TCR sequence derives from a woman aged 25-40 years in good health and CMV-seropositive.

The CDR3 DNA reads TGTGCTAGTGGTCGAGAGACAGGGCTTCCCCAGCATTTT. Its protein product is CASGRETGLPQHF. This chain connects TRBV12-5 to TRBJ1-5; 7 nucleotides agree with TRBD1. Trimming cost V 5 bases and J 10 bases; bases outside gene matches: 8. The CDR3 totals 13 residues. Germline lookup yields CDR1 LGHNT and CDR2 FRNRAP.